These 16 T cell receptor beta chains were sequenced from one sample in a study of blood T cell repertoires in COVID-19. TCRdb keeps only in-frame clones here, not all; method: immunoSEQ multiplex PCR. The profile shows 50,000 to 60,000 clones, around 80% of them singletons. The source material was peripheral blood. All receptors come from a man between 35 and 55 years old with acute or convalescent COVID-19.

CDR3 loop: CASSESGGQGRRNEKLFF. The DNA of the CDR3 is TGTGCCAGCAGTGAATCCGGCGGACAGGGAAGGAGGAATGAAAAACTGTTTTTT. The V gene is TRBV6-1, the J gene TRBJ1-4; 8 positions match TRBD1. Germline-derived CDR1 and CDR2 are MNHNS and SASEGT. The ends lost 2 bases at V and 5 bases at J; junction bases unmatched: 13. The CDR3 totals 18 residues.

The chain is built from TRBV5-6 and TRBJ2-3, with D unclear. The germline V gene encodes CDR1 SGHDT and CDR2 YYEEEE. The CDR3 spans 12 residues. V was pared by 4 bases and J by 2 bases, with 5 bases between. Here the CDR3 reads CASSANTDTQYF. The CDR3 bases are TGTGCCAGCAGCGCGAACACAGATACGCAGTATTTT.

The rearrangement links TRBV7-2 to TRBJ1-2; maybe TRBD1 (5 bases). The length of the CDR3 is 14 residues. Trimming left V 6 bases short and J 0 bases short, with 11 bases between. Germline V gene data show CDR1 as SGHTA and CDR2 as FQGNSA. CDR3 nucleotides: TGTGCCAGCAGGACGACAGACTCTAACTATGGCTACACCTTC. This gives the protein CASRTTDSNYGYTF. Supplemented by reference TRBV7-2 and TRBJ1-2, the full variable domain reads GAGVSQSPSNKVTEKGKDVELRCDPISGHTALYWYRQSLGQGLEFLIYFQGNSAPDKSGLPSDRFSAERTGGSVSTLTIQRTQQEDSAVYLCASRTTDSNYGYTFGSGTRLTVV.

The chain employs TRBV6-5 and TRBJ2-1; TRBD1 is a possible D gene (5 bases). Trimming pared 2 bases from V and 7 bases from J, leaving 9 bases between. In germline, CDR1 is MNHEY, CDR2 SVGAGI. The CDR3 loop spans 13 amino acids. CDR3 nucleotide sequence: TGTGCCAGCAGTTACCTTCAGGGAAATGAGCAGTTCTTC. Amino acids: CASSYLQGNEQFF.

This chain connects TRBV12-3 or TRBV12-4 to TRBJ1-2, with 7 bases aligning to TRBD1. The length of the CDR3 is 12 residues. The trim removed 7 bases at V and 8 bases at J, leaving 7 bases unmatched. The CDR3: CASKTGLGGYTF. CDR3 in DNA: TGTGCCAGCAAGACAGGGTTAGGCGGCTACACCTTC.

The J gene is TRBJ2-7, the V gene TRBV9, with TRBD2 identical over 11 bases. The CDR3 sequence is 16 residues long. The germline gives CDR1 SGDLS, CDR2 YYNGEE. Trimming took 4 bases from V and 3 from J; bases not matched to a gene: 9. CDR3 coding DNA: TGTGCCAGCAGCACCCCCCTAGCGGGGGGTCACTACGAGCAGTACGTC. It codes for CASSTPLAGGHYEQYV.

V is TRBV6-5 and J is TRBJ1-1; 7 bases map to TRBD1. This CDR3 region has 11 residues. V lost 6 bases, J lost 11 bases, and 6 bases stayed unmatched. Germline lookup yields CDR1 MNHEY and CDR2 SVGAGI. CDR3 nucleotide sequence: TGTGCCAGCAGGTCGCCCAGGGGGGCTTTCTTT. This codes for CASRSPRGAFF.

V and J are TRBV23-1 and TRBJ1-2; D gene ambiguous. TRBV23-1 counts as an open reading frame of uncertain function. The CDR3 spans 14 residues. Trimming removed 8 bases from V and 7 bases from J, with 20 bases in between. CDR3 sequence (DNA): TGCGCCAGCGCTGACATTGTATTGAGACCTGGCTACACCTTC. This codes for CASADIVLRPGYTF.

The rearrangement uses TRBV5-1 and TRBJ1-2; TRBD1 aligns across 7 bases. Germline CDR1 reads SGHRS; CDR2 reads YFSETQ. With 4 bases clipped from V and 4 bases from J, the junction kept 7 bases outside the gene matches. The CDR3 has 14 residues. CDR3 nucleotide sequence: TGCGCCAGCAGCCATAGACAGGGAAGCTATGGCTACACCTTC. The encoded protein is CASSHRQGSYGYTF.

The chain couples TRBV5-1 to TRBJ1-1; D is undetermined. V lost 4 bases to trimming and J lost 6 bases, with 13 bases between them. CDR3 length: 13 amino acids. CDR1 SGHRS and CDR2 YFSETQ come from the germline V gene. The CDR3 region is CASSHLEEAEAFF. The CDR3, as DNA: TGCGCCAGCAGCCACTTAGAGGAGGCTGAAGCTTTCTTT.

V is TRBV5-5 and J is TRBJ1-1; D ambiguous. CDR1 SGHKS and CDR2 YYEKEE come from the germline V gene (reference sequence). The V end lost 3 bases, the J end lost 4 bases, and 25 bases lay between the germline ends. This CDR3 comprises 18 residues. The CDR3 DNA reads TGTGCCAGCAGCTGGTTCGTCCCCGGGCGGATGGGGAGCACTGAAGCTTTCTTT. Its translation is CASSWFVPGRMGSTEAFF.

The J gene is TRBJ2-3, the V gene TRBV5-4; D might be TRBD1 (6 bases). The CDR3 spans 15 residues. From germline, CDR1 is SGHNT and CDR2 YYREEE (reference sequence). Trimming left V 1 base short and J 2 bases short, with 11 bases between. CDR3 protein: CASSLPQGNTDTQYF. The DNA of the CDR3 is TGTGCCAGCAGCTTGCCACAGGGAAACACAGATACGCAGTATTTT. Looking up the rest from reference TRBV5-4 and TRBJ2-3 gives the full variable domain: ETGVTQSPTHLIKTRGQQVTLRCSSQSGHNTVSWYQQALGQGPQFIFQYYREEENGRGNFPPRFSGLQFPNYSSELNVNALELDDSALYLCASSLPQGNTDTQYFGPGTRLTVL.

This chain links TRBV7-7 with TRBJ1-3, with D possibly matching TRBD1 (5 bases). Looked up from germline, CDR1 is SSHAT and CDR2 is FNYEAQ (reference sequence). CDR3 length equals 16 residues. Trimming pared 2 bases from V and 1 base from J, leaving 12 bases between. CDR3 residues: CASSLTAGQSGNTIYF. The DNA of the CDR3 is TGTGCCAGCAGCTTAACCGCAGGGCAATCTGGAAACACCATATATTTT.

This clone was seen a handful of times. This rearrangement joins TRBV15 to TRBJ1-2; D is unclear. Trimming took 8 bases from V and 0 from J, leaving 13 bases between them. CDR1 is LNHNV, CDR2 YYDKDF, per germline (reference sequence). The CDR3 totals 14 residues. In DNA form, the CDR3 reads TGTGCCACCGTGGAGGGCAGGTCTAACTATGGCTACACCTTC. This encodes CATVEGRSNYGYTF.

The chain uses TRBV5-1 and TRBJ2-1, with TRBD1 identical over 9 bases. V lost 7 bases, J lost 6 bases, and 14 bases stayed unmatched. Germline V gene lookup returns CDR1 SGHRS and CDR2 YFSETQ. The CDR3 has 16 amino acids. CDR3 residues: CASRPPGQGWRNEQFF. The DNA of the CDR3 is TGCGCCAGCCGTCCTCCGGGACAGGGTTGGCGCAATGAGCAGTTCTTC. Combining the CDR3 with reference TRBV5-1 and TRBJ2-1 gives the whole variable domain KAGVTQTPRYLIKTRGQQVTLSCSPISGHRSVSWYQQTPGQGLQFLFEYFSETQRNKGNFPGRFSGRQFSNSRSEMNVSTLELGDSALYLCASRPPGQGWRNEQFFGPGTRLTVL.

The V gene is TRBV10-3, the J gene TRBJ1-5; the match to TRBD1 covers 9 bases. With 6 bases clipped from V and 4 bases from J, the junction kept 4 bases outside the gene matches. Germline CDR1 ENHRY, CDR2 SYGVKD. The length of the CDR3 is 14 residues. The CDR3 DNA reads TGTGCCATCAGCATGACAGGGGGAAATCAGCCCCAGCATTTT. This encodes CAISMTGGNQPQHF.